A single sample is the source of the 10 T cell receptor beta chains below, sequenced in a study of OX40 agonist ivuxolimab in advanced cancers. TCRdb's table, derived via immunoSEQ multiplex PCR, lists solely in-frame clones and lacks some. The repertoire holds about 99,000 clones, with around 94% as singletons. The sequences come from CD4+ or CD8+ T cells sorted from blood, collected in a trial of the OX40 agonist ivuxolimab. These receptors came from an adult with an advanced solid tumor such as melanoma, head and neck, liver or kidney cancer.

The gene calls are TRBV28 and TRBJ1-2; TRBD1 agrees at 7 bases. Trimming at V came to 7 bases and at J to 6 bases, leaving 5 bases not matched to a gene. The germline V gene encodes CDR1 MDHEN and CDR2 SYDVKM. The length of the CDR3 is 12 residues. The CDR3 here is CASIGGADGYTF. The CDR3 DNA follows: TGTGCCAGCATAGGGGGCGCAGATGGCTACACCTTC.

The V call is TRBV19, the J call TRBJ1-1; no definite D call. The CDR3 sequence is 14 residues long. V gave up 7 bases and J gave up 0 bases, with 12 bases separating them. Germline V gene lookup returns CDR1 LNHDA and CDR2 SQIVND (reference sequence). This CDR3 reads CASTYDGVNTEAFF. The CDR3 region has the DNA TGTGCCAGTACCTATGACGGGGTGAACACTGAAGCTTTCTTT.

This chain links TRBV7-8 with TRBJ1-5; D gene ambiguous. V dropped 1 base and J dropped 2 bases, with 15 bases sitting between them. Per the germline V gene, CDR1 is SGHVS and CDR2 is FQNEAQ. This CDR3 has 17 residues. CDR3 nucleotide sequence: TGTGCCAGCAGCTTAGTGGGCCCCAACGAGGGCAATCAGCCCCAGCATTTT. Translated: CASSLVGPNEGNQPQHF.

J is TRBJ1-4 and V is TRBV30; 9 bases line up with TRBD1. This CDR3 contains 15 residues. Looked up from germline, CDR1 is GTSNPN and CDR2 is SVGIG (reference sequence). The V segment lost 7 bases and the J segment 8 bases; nucleotides outside the gene matches: 14. CDR3 protein: CASKKYWDRDEKLFF. The CDR3 DNA is TGTGCCTCGAAGAAGTATTGGGACAGGGACGAAAAACTGTTTTTT.

V and J are TRBV4-2 and TRBJ1-2, with D possibly TRBD1 on 5 matching bases. Germline assignment: CDR1 LGHNA and CDR2 YNFKEQ. This CDR3 spans 13 amino acids. Trimming took 3 bases from V and 2 from J, leaving 7 bases between them. The chain's CDR3 is CASSQEGNYGYTF. Here the CDR3 DNA reads TGTGCCAGCAGCCAGGAGGGGAACTATGGCTACACCTTC.

This rearrangement joins TRBV10-3 to TRBJ1-5; no definite D call. V lost 7 bases and J lost 0, with 7 bases in between. The germline V gene encodes CDR1 ENHRY and CDR2 SYGVKD. The CDR3 consists of 13 residues. Here the CDR3 DNA reads TGTGCCATCACCAACGGTAGCAATCAGCCCCAGCATTTT. It codes for CAITNGSNQPQHF.

The table lists this clone with a count of one. One junction end disagrees with the germline gene, perhaps due to a read error. V is TRBV5-4 and J is TRBJ2-1, with D possibly being TRBD1 (6 bases). There are 15 residues in the CDR3. Germline CDR1 is SGHNT and CDR2 is YYREEE (reference sequence). In DNA form, the CDR3 reads TGCGCCAGCAGCCAAGTAACAGGGAGCTACAATGAGCAGTTCTTC. Translating it yields CASSQVTGSYNEQFF.

The chain carries TRBV30 and TRBJ1-1, with D uncertain. The germline CDR1 and CDR2 sequences are GTSNPN and SVGIG (reference sequence). Trimming left V 2 bases short and J 1 base short, with 14 bases between. This CDR3 spans 15 amino acids. For the CDR3, the DNA is TGTGCCTGGAGTATAGGGCGGCAAGCGAACACTGAAGCTTTCTTT. It encodes CAWSIGRQANTEAFF.

The chain has TRBV6-5 and TRBJ2-1; 8 nucleotides agree with TRBD1. The germline V gene has CDR1 MNHEY and CDR2 SVGAGI. The junction had 5 bases not matched to a gene; V was cut back by 7 bases and J by 3 bases. The CDR3 has 14 amino acids. CDR3 loop: CASNDRGHYNEQFF. CDR3 bases: TGTGCCAGCAACGACAGGGGCCACTACAATGAGCAGTTCTTC.

V and J are TRBV10-3 and TRBJ2-1, with D perhaps matching TRBD2 (6 bases). CDR1 is ENHRY and CDR2 is SYGVKD in the germline V gene. This CDR3 has 12 amino acids. DNA for the CDR3: TGTGCGGGCGGGATAGAGTACAATGAGCAGTTCTTC. Translation gives CAGGIEYNEQFF.